What follows are 22 T cell receptor beta chains derived from one specimen sequenced in a study of beta chain features in type 1 diabetes. Every bit of the isolated RNA underwent reverse transcription, so sequencing read expressed TCRB transcripts. This table comes from immunoSEQ multiplex PCR, and its TCRdb copy is limited to in-frame clones, with some not included. The sample consists of nearly 250,000 clones, 13% to 15% of them appearing once. The material sequenced was naive CD4+ T cells from blood. Every receptor here comes from a woman aged 35 to 49 in good health.

V usage is TRBV7-8 and J usage is TRBJ1-2; 8 positions match TRBD1. The CDR3 spans 15 residues. J lost 0 bases, V lost 2 bases, and 2 bases had no gene match. CDR1 SGHVS and CDR2 FQNEAQ come from the germline V gene. The CDR3 protein is CASSLTTGANYGYTF. For the CDR3, the DNA is TGTGCCAGCAGCTTAACGACAGGGGCTAACTATGGCTACACCTTC.

This clone was seen a few times. V gene TRBV5-4 combines with J gene TRBJ1-2; D is unresolved. The CDR3 covers 18 residues. V was clipped by 4 bases and J by 0 bases, with 22 bases between them. CDR1 SGHNT and CDR2 YYREEE come from the germline V gene (reference sequence). The CDR3 DNA reads as TGTGCCAGCAGCCCACTTGGAGGAGCCCGTCAAGCTAACTATGGCTACACCTTC. As protein: CASSPLGGARQANYGYTF.

V usage is TRBV13 and J usage is TRBJ2-6; D unclear. The germline V gene has CDR1 PRHDT and CDR2 FYEKMQ (reference sequence). This CDR3 contains 14 residues. Trimming cost V 7 bases and J 1 base, with 8 bases left between them. The CDR3 DNA sequence: TGTGCCAGCACCGACGGGTCTGGGGCCAACGTCCTGACTTTC. Its protein is CASTDGSGANVLTF.

CDR3 loop: CATSRLAREQFF. DNA of the CDR3: TGTGCCACCAGCAGACTAGCTCGTGAGCAGTTCTTC. This chain links TRBV15 with TRBJ2-1, with D maybe TRBD2 (5 bases). The germline CDR1 and CDR2 sequences are LNHNV and YYDKDF (reference sequence). V was pared by 2 bases and J by 9 bases, with 8 bases between. The CDR3 spans 12 residues.

This chain uses TRBV6-6 with TRBJ2-7; 8 nucleotides match TRBD2. J lost 2 bases, V lost 6 bases, and 12 bases had no gene match. Germline assignment: CDR1 MNHNY and CDR2 SVGAGI (reference sequence). The CDR3 is made up of 16 amino acids. CDR3 sequence (DNA): TGTGCCAGCAGCCGGTCGGGGGGGCTGGAGCCCTACGAGCAGTACTTC. Translation: CASSRSGGLEPYEQYF.

There are a few counts of this clone. The chain couples TRBV5-1 to TRBJ1-1; D may be TRBD1 (5 bases). The CDR3 extends over 13 amino acids. Trimming took 1 base from V and 5 from J, leaving 9 bases between them. Germline V CDR1 and CDR2: SGHRS, YFSETQ. The CDR3 nucleotides are TGCGCCAGCAGCTTGTCCAGGGCGACTGAAGCTTTCTTT. This encodes CASSLSRATEAFF.

This chain joins TRBV6-5 and TRBJ2-7; TRBD2 aligns across 8 bases. The V gene's germline CDR1 is MNHEY and CDR2 SVGAGI. Trimming at V came to 7 bases and at J to 6 bases, leaving 8 bases not matched to a gene. The CDR3 has 13 residues. This chain's CDR3 is CASTGSGGGEQYF. The DNA of the CDR3 is TGTGCCAGCACGGGCTCCGGGGGGGGCGAGCAGTACTTC.

This chain connects TRBV11-3 to TRBJ2-5; 10 bases are shared with TRBD2. Germline CDR1 SGHNT, CDR2 YENEEA. V gave up 3 bases and J gave up 2 bases; unmatched junction bases: 3. The CDR3 is made up of 15 amino acids. The CDR3 coding sequence is TGTGCCAGCAGCTTTAGCGGGGGGATGCAAGAGACCCAGTACTTC. It encodes CASSFSGGMQETQYF.

The chain combines TRBV10-2 with TRBJ2-3; tentatively, D is TRBD2 (6 bases). This CDR3 spans 14 amino acids. The V gene lost 6 bases and the J gene lost 2 bases, with 12 bases spanning the gap. The germline V gene has CDR1 WSHSY and CDR2 SAAADI. The CDR3 DNA is TGCGCCAGCAGAGGCGGGACTTCCACAGATACGCAGTATTTT. The encoded protein is CASRGGTSTDTQYF.

The rearrangement joins TRBV5-4 to TRBJ2-2; tentative D call: TRBD2 (6 bases). Trimming took off 4 bases at V and 1 base at J, with 8 bases between the two ends. CDR1 and CDR2 from the germline V gene are SGHNT and YYREEE (reference sequence). There are 14 residues in the CDR3. The CDR3 nucleotides read TGTGCCAGCAGCGGGACTCAGAACACCGGGGAGCTGTTTTTT. It specifies CASSGTQNTGELFF.

This clone turned up a few times. V usage is TRBV10-1 and J usage is TRBJ2-3; 8 bases align to TRBD2. With 4 bases clipped from V and 6 bases from J, the junction kept 3 bases outside the gene matches. The CDR3 is made up of 13 amino acids. Germline V gene lookup returns CDR1 WNHNN and CDR2 SYGVQD (reference sequence). CDR3 DNA: TGCGCCAGCAGTGGTCGCGGGGGGGATACGCAGTATTTT. Protein: CASSGRGGDTQYF.

This clone was seen a few times. The chain combines TRBV7-2 with TRBJ2-2; unclear D gene. Germline V lookup: CDR1 SGHTA, CDR2 FQGNSA. The CDR3 sequence is 13 residues long. Trimming shortened V by 4 bases and J by 5 bases, and 8 bases separated the two germline ends. The CDR3 is CASSSAETGELFF. DNA of the CDR3: TGTGCCAGCAGCTCTGCCGAGACCGGGGAGCTGTTTTTT.

Only a few counts were recorded for this clone. The gene calls are TRBV18 and TRBJ1-6; D is undetermined. Trimming stripped 3 bases from V and 7 bases from J, with 16 bases between. Germline V gene sequence: CDR1 KGHSH, CDR2 LQKENI. CDR3 length: 16 amino acids. In nucleotides, the CDR3 is TGTGCCAGCTCACCCAACCCCGGGGAAGGGAATTCACCCCTCCACTTT. This gives the protein CASSPNPGEGNSPLHF. Using reference TRBV18 and TRBJ1-6 for the parts outside the CDR3, the full variable domain is NAGVMQNPRHLVRRRGQEARLRCSPMKGHSHVYWYRQLPEEGLKFMVYLQKENIIDESGMPKERFSAEFPKEGPSILRIQQVVRGDSAAYFCASSPNPGEGNSPLHFGNGTRLTVT.

This clone was seen more than once but under ten times. V gene TRBV7-2 combines with J gene TRBJ2-5; D is possibly TRBD1 (5 bases). The V end was cut by 4 bases, the J end by 4 bases, with 7 bases between. Germline lookup yields CDR1 SGHTA and CDR2 FQGNSA. This CDR3 is built from 12 residues. DNA for the CDR3: TGTGCCAGCAGCTCAAGGGGAGAGACCCAGTACTTC. This gives the protein CASSSRGETQYF.

The V call is TRBV6-1, the J call TRBJ1-2; D ambiguous. The CDR3 is 13 amino acids. CDR1 MNHNS and CDR2 SASEGT come from the germline V gene. The ends were cut back, 6 bases at V and 6 bases at J, with 14 bases in the middle. CDR3 DNA sequence: TGTGCCAGCAGGGAGTGGTCCCTTGATGGCTACACCTTC. This gives the protein CASREWSLDGYTF.

This clone came up a few times. The chain couples TRBV7-9 to TRBJ1-6; 7 nucleotides align to TRBD1. From germline, CDR1 is SEHNR and CDR2 FQNEAQ (reference sequence). Germline trimming cut 4 bases from V and 9 bases from J; bases unmatched to any gene: 9. This CDR3 has 15 amino acids. In nucleotides, the CDR3 is TGTGCCAGCAGCTCGTCAGGGGGTTCCGGTTCACCCCTCCACTTT. Its protein product is CASSSSGGSGSPLHF.

The chain couples TRBV11-2 to TRBJ2-7; 7 bases agree with TRBD2. The CDR3 consists of 17 residues. CDR1 and CDR2 from the germline V gene are SGHAT and FQNNGV. J was trimmed by 4 bases and V by 4 bases; bases with no gene match: 16. For the CDR3, the DNA is TGTGCCAGCAGCTCCAACTCGGGGGGTTTTTTCGGGTACGAGCAGTACTTC. It is translated as CASSSNSGGFFGYEQYF.

This clone was detected only a few times. The V call is TRBV13, the J call TRBJ2-4; 15 bases match TRBD2. J was trimmed by 15 bases and V by 5 bases; bases with no gene match: 8. CDR3 size: 14 residues. The germline CDR1 and CDR2 sequences are PRHDT and FYEKMQ (reference sequence). This CDR3 is CASSRTSGGASSYF. DNA for the CDR3: TGTGCCAGCAGCCGGACTAGCGGGGGGGCTTCATCGTACTTC.

The CDR3: CASSRDKGRADQPQHF. The CDR3 bases are TGTGCCAGCAGCCGGGACAAGGGTCGGGCTGATCAGCCCCAGCATTTT. This chain joins TRBV7-9 and TRBJ1-5; D is perhaps TRBD1 (6 bases). The CDR3 consists of 16 residues. Between the trimmed V and J ends, which lost 5 bases and 5 bases, there was a span of 19 bases. Germline V gene lookup returns CDR1 SEHNR and CDR2 FQNEAQ (reference sequence).

As to this clone: Other DNA sequences within the sample encode an identical CDR3. The chain employs TRBV18 and TRBJ2-1; a possible D gene is TRBD1 (6 bases). The CDR3 consists of 14 residues. In germline, CDR1 is KGHSH, CDR2 LQKENI. Between the trimmed V and J ends, which lost 3 bases and 4 bases, there was a span of 10 bases. CDR3 DNA: TGTGCCAGCTCACCGAGTGACAGGTACAATGAGCAGTTCTTC. The encoded protein is CASSPSDRYNEQFF.

This clone was observed at least ten times. The genes are TRBV7-9 and TRBJ2-3; the match to TRBD1 covers 7 bases. Losses at the gene ends were 6 bases for V and 3 bases for J; bases not matched to a gene: 0. The CDR3 runs 12 residues. Germline CDR1 SEHNR, CDR2 FQNEAQ (reference sequence). The CDR3 DNA sequence: TGTGCCAGCAGGACAGGGACAGATACGCAGTATTTT. The encoded protein is CASRTGTDTQYF.

The rearrangement uses TRBV18 and TRBJ2-4; unclear D gene. CDR1 and CDR2 from the germline V gene are KGHSH and LQKENI. The length of the CDR3 is 15 residues. With 2 bases removed from V and 7 bases from J, the gap between germline ends came to 15 bases. Here the CDR3 reads CASSPGEVGGNIQYF. For the CDR3, the DNA is TGTGCCAGCTCACCAGGTGAGGTTGGCGGTAACATTCAGTACTTC.